This T cell receptor beta chain was profiled in a study of shared clonotypes between healthy human individuals. Study observations and caveats: Among donors, clonotype sharing was expected to be affected by sequencing depth.

About this clone itself: No antigen is known for it.

The CDR3 is made up of 16 amino acids. Germline lookup yields CDR1 SGHRS and CDR2 YFSETQ. V lost 1 base, J lost 0 bases, and 10 bases lay in between. Libraries were prepared by immunoSEQ multiplex PCR; TCRdb keeps only in-frame clonotypes and omits some of them. The sample consists of 550,000 to 750,000 clones, 95% to 96% of them appearing once. Naive CD8 populations comprised CD45RO-negative cells positively selected for CCR7, excluding terminally differentiated effector memory CD45RA+ cells. The J gene is TRBJ1-4, the V gene TRBV5-1; maybe TRBD1 (5 bases). Sequencing used naive CD8+ T cells sorted from blood. The receptor was isolated from a woman aged 30 to 39 in good health. The CDR3 protein is CASSLTGIATNEKLFF. Here the CDR3 DNA reads TGCGCCAGCAGCTTGACAGGAATTGCAACTAATGAAAAACTGTTTTTT.